The 26 T cell receptor beta chains below all came from one sample that was sequenced in a study of blood T cells in healthy people across ages. Sample-barcoded 5' priming and a J-beta primer mix drove a second PCR of roughly 6 to 12 cycles. TCRdb recomputed calls from the 5' RACE reads with MiXCR, one row per CDR3 protein. In the table there are some 560,000 distinct CDR3 sequences, about 29% of which are singletons. A further study also used this sample, focusing on T cells of mothers and their children.

The sequenced material came from blood. The receptors stem from a boy aged 2-9 years in good health.

This sequence joins TRBV12-3 or TRBV12-4 and TRBJ2-5; weak D call: TRBD1 (6 bases). The CDR3 contains 16 residues. Trimming cost V 7 bases and J 1 base, with 19 bases left between them. For the CDR3, the DNA is TGTGCCAGCACTCAGGGGCCCCGGGGCCTCCAAGAGACCCAGTACTTC. This translates into CASTQGPRGLQETQYF.

In DNA form, the CDR3 reads TGTGCCAGCAGCTTAGGCCAAGGGTCAGTAGCTGAAGCTTTCTTT. Its translation is CASSLGQGSVAEAFF. The rearrangement links TRBV7-9 to TRBJ1-1; D ambiguous. V was cut by 1 base and J by 6 bases, with 15 bases left in between. The CDR3 runs to 15 residues. Per germline, CDR1 SEHNR and CDR2 FQNEAQ (reference sequence).

This sequence joins TRBV6-2 or TRBV6-3 and TRBJ2-7; 14 nucleotides match TRBD2. Germline V gene data show CDR1 as MNHEY and CDR2 as SVGEGT. The CDR3 consists of 19 residues. V shed 5 bases and J 2 bases; nucleotides not matched to a gene: 14. CDR3 loop: CASSGDGTSGGLWAYEQYF. CDR3 in DNA: TGTGCCAGCAGTGGCGACGGGACTAGCGGGGGACTATGGGCCTACGAGCAGTACTTC.

CDR3 residues: CASSLDVWLGGNEQFF. CDR3 sequence (DNA): TGTGCCAGCAGTTTAGATGTTTGGCTAGGAGGCAATGAGCAGTTCTTC. The V and J genes are TRBV12-3 or TRBV12-4 and TRBJ2-1, with D possibly TRBD2 on 5 matching bases. V lost 1 base, J lost 6 bases, and 16 bases lay in between. This CDR3 comprises 16 residues.

This clonotype was seen only a few times. The chain couples TRBV6-6 to TRBJ1-4, with D unclear. Germline CDR1 reads MNHNY; CDR2 reads SVGAGI (reference sequence). Trimming left V 6 bases short and J 7 bases short, with 9 bases between. The CDR3 spans 12 residues. Written as DNA, the CDR3 is TGTGCCAGCAGCCACGGGGTTGAAAAACTGTTTTTT. It codes for CASSHGVEKLFF.

The chain combines TRBV18 with TRBJ1-1; D might be TRBD1 (5 bases). This CDR3 is built from 13 residues. The V gene lost 6 bases and the J gene lost 3 bases, with 11 bases spanning the gap. Germline loops: CDR1 KGHSH, CDR2 LQKENI. CDR3 sequence (DNA): TGTGCCAGCTCCCGAGGAGGGGACACTGAAGCTTTCTTT. Translating it yields CASSRGGDTEAFF.

This chain uses TRBV20-1 with TRBJ2-4; D may correspond to TRBD1 or TRBD2 (5 bases each). Germline lookup yields CDR1 DFQATT and CDR2 SNEGSKA (reference sequence). This CDR3 contains 14 residues. V was cut by 7 bases and J by 5 bases, with 18 bases left in between. This CDR3 reads CSVRRTSGENIQYF. CDR3 DNA sequence: TGCAGTGTTAGGAGGACATCTGGGGAAAACATTCAGTACTTC.

The rearrangement uses TRBV4-3 and TRBJ2-3, with D possibly TRBD2 on 6 matching bases. This CDR3 contains 15 residues. Trimming stripped 4 bases from V and 0 bases from J, with 11 bases between. Germline lookup yields CDR1 LGHNA and CDR2 YSLEER. In DNA, the CDR3 is TGCGCCAGCAGCCCGTCTAGCGTCAGCACAGATACGCAGTATTTT. It codes for CASSPSSVSTDTQYF.

V gene TRBV30 combines with J gene TRBJ1-2; the D gene is possibly TRBD1 (5 bases). The CDR3 sequence is 11 residues long. Germline V lookup: CDR1 GTSNPN, CDR2 SVGIG (reference sequence). V dropped 5 bases and J dropped 8 bases, with 12 bases sitting between them. The CDR3 reads CAWFGARGYTF. The CDR3, as DNA: TGTGCCTGGTTTGGGGCTCGCGGCTACACCTTC.

This chain joins TRBV2 and TRBJ2-4; no reliable D call. Germline V gene lookup returns CDR1 SNHLY and CDR2 FYNNEI. This CDR3 has 15 residues. Deletions cut 2 bases from V and 3 bases from J, with 11 bases between. Written as DNA, the CDR3 is TGTGCCAGCAGTGAATCAGGCTGGGGCAAAAACATTCAGTACTTC. Translation: CASSESGWGKNIQYF.

There are a few counts of this clonotype. The gene calls are TRBV12-3 or TRBV12-4 and TRBJ2-5; D is unclear. The J call may be incorrect, as the DNA end agrees better with TRBJ2-1. The CDR3 runs 13 residues. The CDR3 is CASSPRNDNEQFF. The CDR3 bases are TGTGCCAGCAGTCCCAGGAACGACAATGAGCAGTTCTTC.

The rearrangement uses TRBV6-5 and TRBJ1-3; 7 bases agree with TRBD1. The junction had 1 base not matched to a gene; V was cut back by 4 bases and J by 4 bases. Germline assignment: CDR1 MNHEY and CDR2 SVGAGI. CDR3 size: 13 residues. CDR3 coding DNA: TGTGCCAGCAGTTTGACAGGGGGAAACACCATATATTTT. It encodes CASSLTGGNTIYF.

The chain is built from TRBV3-1 and TRBJ1-1; no definite D call. The V end lost 1 base, the J end lost 7 bases, and 7 bases lay between the germline ends. Germline loops: CDR1 LGHDT, CDR2 YNNKEL (reference sequence). This CDR3 region has 12 residues. CDR3 DNA sequence: TGTGCCAGCAGCCAAGGCCGGGGTGAAGCTTTCTTT. This translates into CASSQGRGEAFF.

This clonotype was counted a few times. V is TRBV20-1 and J is TRBJ2-4; possible D gene TRBD1, 6 bases. Trimming shortened V by 6 bases and J by 2 bases, and 17 bases separated the two germline ends. Per the germline V gene, CDR1 is DFQATT and CDR2 is SNEGSKA (reference sequence). The CDR3 totals 15 residues. CDR3 loop: CSAPPAGESKNIQYF. CDR3 in DNA: TGCAGTGCCCCCCCGGCAGGGGAATCCAAAAACATTCAGTACTTC.

This clonotype was picked up a small number of times. The V and J genes are TRBV20-1 and TRBJ2-3; 7 positions agree with TRBD2. From germline, CDR1 is DFQATT and CDR2 SNEGSKA (reference sequence). V lost 3 bases and J lost 2; bases outside the gene matches: 11. There are 16 residues in the CDR3. Written as DNA, the CDR3 is TGCAGTGCTAGCTTACTAGGGAGGGGATACACAGATACGCAGTATTTT. It encodes CSASLLGRGYTDTQYF.

In its sample, this clonotype was seen a few times. The J gene is TRBJ2-3, the V gene TRBV20-1; D remains unclear. The CDR3 loop spans 12 amino acids. Germline V gives CDR1 DFQATT, CDR2 SNEGSKA (reference sequence). V shed 0 bases and J shed 8 bases, with 9 bases lying between them. CDR3 protein: CSARDQGSTQYF. The CDR3 coding sequence is TGCAGTGCTAGAGATCAAGGCAGTACGCAGTATTTT.

This chain links TRBV14 with TRBJ2-2; D is undetermined. The V and J ends lost 0 bases and 0 bases respectively, with 8 bases between them. Germline CDR1 and CDR2: SGHDN and FVKESK. This CDR3 is built from 16 residues. DNA of the CDR3: TGTGCCAGCAGCCAAGAGGGGTACGCGAACACCGGGGAGCTGTTTTTT. Protein sequence: CASSQEGYANTGELFF.

This clonotype came up a few times. V is TRBV3-1 and J is TRBJ2-7; 8 bases map to TRBD1. Germline CDR1 is LGHDT and CDR2 is YNNKEL (reference sequence). V trimming: 8 bases; J trimming: 4 bases; junction bases outside the gene matches: 7. The CDR3 totals 13 residues. The CDR3 region has the DNA TGTGCCAGCCGCAGACAGGGGCGTTACGAGCAGTACTTC. It encodes CASRRQGRYEQYF.

This clonotype occurred a few times. V is TRBV10-2 and J is TRBJ2-5, with 7 nucleotides matching TRBD2. The CDR3 has 13 amino acids. The V gene end was trimmed by 6 bases and the J gene end by 7 bases; junction bases not matched to a gene: 8. Germline V CDR1 and CDR2: WSHSY, SAAADI. CDR3: CASRGLEGGTQYF. CDR3 DNA sequence: TGCGCCAGCAGAGGACTAGAAGGAGGGACCCAGTACTTC.

CDR3 sequence (DNA): TGTGCCAGCAGGGTTTCGGCTGGGTCCACCGGGGAGCTGTTTTTT. Its protein product is CASRVSAGSTGELFF. This chain connects TRBV27 to TRBJ2-2; D not resolved. This CDR3 region has 15 residues. Germline V CDR1 and CDR2: MNHEY, SMNVEV (reference sequence). The V end was cut by 6 bases, the J end by 4 bases, with 15 bases between.

This clonotype was counted once. V usage is TRBV12-3 or TRBV12-4 and J usage is TRBJ1-2; D gene unclear. V gave up 10 bases and J gave up 2 bases, with 14 bases separating them. The CDR3 sequence is 13 residues long. The CDR3 DNA is TGTGCCACCGTGCTAACAGTCAACTATGGCTACACCTTC. Amino acids: CATVLTVNYGYTF.

The genes are TRBV9 and TRBJ2-2; D ambiguous. The CDR3 length is 13 residues. CDR1 SGDLS and CDR2 YYNGEE come from the germline V gene. The germline V and J ends were trimmed by 7 bases and 5 bases, with 12 bases remaining between them. In nucleotides, the CDR3 is TGTGCCAGCGGGCGTGAGGAGACCGGGGAGCTGTTTTTT. It translates to CASGREETGELFF.

In its sample, this clonotype was seen a few times. The gene calls are TRBV5-1 and TRBJ1-2, with TRBD1 identical over 9 bases. The CDR3 covers 15 residues. The germline gives CDR1 SGHRS, CDR2 YFSETQ. V gave up 4 bases and J gave up 8 bases; unmatched junction bases: 12. The DNA of the CDR3 is TGCGCCAGCAGCACGGCCGGGACAGGGTCCTGGGGCTACACCTTC. Its translation is CASSTAGTGSWGYTF. The full variable domain, in which reference TRBV5-1 and TRBJ1-2 provide the parts outside the CDR3, is KAGVTQTPRYLIKTRGQQVTLSCSPISGHRSVSWYQQTPGQGLQFLFEYFSETQRNKGNFPGRFSGRQFSNSRSEMNVSTLELGDSALYLCASSTAGTGSWGYTFGSGTRLTVV.

In DNA, the CDR3 is TGTGCCAGCAGCCGGGACAGGGATGTGACCCAGTACTTC. Translating gives CASSRDRDVTQYF. The chain recombines TRBV6-5 with TRBJ2-5; TRBD1 matches at 9 bases. Losses at the gene ends were 6 bases for V and 7 bases for J; bases not matched to a gene: 6. Germline V lookup: CDR1 MNHEY, CDR2 SVGAGI. This CDR3 region has 13 residues.

The chain carries TRBV6-6 and TRBJ2-5; TRBD2 might be the D (5 bases). The J call may be wrong; the DNA end is better matched by TRBJ2-7. Germline CDR1 and CDR2: MNHNY and SVGAGI (reference sequence). The CDR3 contains 13 residues. CDR3 nucleotides: TGTGCCAGCAGTTACGTGCGAGGGAACGAGCAGTACTTC. Translating it yields CASSYVRGNEQYF.

In its sample, this clonotype was seen a few times. The chain couples TRBV6-6 to TRBJ2-7, with TRBD1 matching over 8 bases. The V gene's germline CDR1 is MNHNY and CDR2 SVGAGI (reference sequence). Trimming at V came to 2 bases and at J to 2 bases, leaving 2 bases not matched to a gene. This CDR3 spans 14 amino acids. This chain's CDR3 is CASSYRGQAYEQYF. The CDR3 bases are TGTGCCAGCAGTTACAGGGGACAGGCCTACGAGCAGTACTTC.